Presented here are 3 T cell receptor beta chains from one specimen sequenced in a study of Tregs in tolerant kidney transplant recipients. The nonmyeloablative bone marrow transplants came from related graft donors, with transient mixed chimerism. Assay: immunoSEQ multiplex PCR; the TCRdb copy retains only in-frame clones and omits some. In total, the table holds some 29,000 clones. Source: CD4+ T cells from blood (PBMCs), taken 24 months after the transplant. All receptors derive from a human patient who received a combined kidney and bone marrow transplant. Some T cells could come from the graft donor.

The CDR3 bases that were read are TGCAGCGTTGCTGAGGGGAAGTATGGC. Its translation: CSVAEGKYG. The whole CDR3 region reads CSVAEGKYGYTF. The chain carries TRBV29-1 and TRBJ1-2; a possible D gene is TRBD1 (5 bases). The CDR3 end lies 3 residues beyond the end of the read and is filled in from the germline J gene. The V gene's germline CDR1 is SQVTM and CDR2 ANQGSEA. The ends were cut back, 4 bases at V and 5 bases at J, with 11 bases in the middle. The length of the CDR3 is 12 residues.

Comments on this clone: The DNA ends 3 residues before the CDR3 does, and the rest of the CDR3 is filled in from the germline J gene. The V gene is TRBV20-1, the J gene TRBJ2-5, with D hard to call. The ends were cut back, 1 base at V and 7 bases at J, with 4 bases in the middle. The germline V gene encodes CDR1 DFQATT and CDR2 SNEGSKA (reference sequence). This CDR3 has 10 amino acids. The chain's CDR3 is CSARAGTQYF. The part of the CDR3 DNA that was read is TGCAGTGCTAGAGCCGGGACC.

Note on this clone: Read data end 3 residues before the CDR3 end; the end is taken from the germline J gene. This chain uses TRBV18 with TRBJ2-2, with a weak D call TRBD2 (6 bases). Germline-derived CDR1 and CDR2 are KGHSH and LQKENI. Trimming shortened V by 4 bases and J by 5 bases, and 11 bases separated the two germline ends. This CDR3 is built from 14 residues. The CDR3 protein is CASSRDSSTGELFF. The DNA read from the CDR3 is TGTGCCAGCTCACGGGACTCCTCAACCGGGGAG. Looking up the rest from reference TRBV18 and TRBJ2-2 gives the full variable domain: NAGVMQNPRHLVRRRGQEARLRCSPMKGHSHVYWYRQLPEEGLKFMVYLQKENIIDESGMPKERFSAEFPKEGPSILRIQQVVRGDSAAYFCASSRDSSTGELFFGEGSRLTVL.